Presented here are 17 T cell receptor beta chains from one specimen sequenced in a study of shared clonotypes between healthy human individuals. Sequencing used immunoSEQ multiplex PCR; TCRdb keeps in-frame clones, though not all of them. The table shows just under 350,000 clones, with more than 60% occurring only once. Sequenced: memory CD4+ T cells sorted from blood. Subset defined: CD45RA-negative fraction. The receptor set was obtained from a man aged 25-45 years in good health.

The chain recombines TRBV7-8 with TRBJ2-7; D may be TRBD2 (5 bases). The CDR3 sequence is 15 residues long. Trimming removed 1 base from V and 0 bases from J, with 10 bases in between. Germline assignment: CDR1 SGHVS and CDR2 FQNEAQ. CDR3 amino acids: CASSLGFGDSYEQYF. In DNA form, the CDR3 reads TGTGCCAGCAGCTTAGGGTTCGGGGACTCCTACGAGCAGTACTTC.

The V gene is TRBV27, the J gene TRBJ2-7; TRBD2 might be the D (6 bases). From germline, CDR1 is MNHEY and CDR2 SMNVEV (reference sequence). The CDR3 covers 15 residues. Deletions cut 8 bases from V and 2 bases from J, with 19 bases between. The CDR3 region has the DNA TGTGCCAGCGGCCCCGGAGGGTTGGTGACCTACGAGCAGTACTTC. Translating gives CASGPGGLVTYEQYF.

The rearrangement joins TRBV14 to TRBJ2-5; D remains unclear. Trimming left V 1 base short and J 5 bases short, with 17 bases between. There are 16 residues in the CDR3. The germline gives CDR1 SGHDN, CDR2 FVKESK. CDR3 loop: CASSQAWVHRRETQYF. DNA for the CDR3: TGTGCCAGCAGCCAAGCTTGGGTCCATCGGCGGGAGACCCAGTACTTC.

The CDR3 DNA is TGTGCCAGCAGCGTAGGCACGGCCCAAGAGACCCAGTACTTC. It is translated as CASSVGTAQETQYF. The genes are TRBV9 and TRBJ2-5; D is ambiguous. Trimming took 0 bases from V and 1 from J, leaving 7 bases between them. CDR1 is SGDLS, CDR2 YYNGEE, per germline. The CDR3 loop spans 14 amino acids.

This chain uses TRBV10-3 with TRBJ1-1; maybe TRBD1 (5 bases). The CDR3 totals 13 residues. Trimming took 10 bases from V and 3 from J, leaving 15 bases between them. The germline V gene has CDR1 ENHRY and CDR2 SYGVKD. In DNA form, the CDR3 reads TGTGCCAGCCGTCCAAGAGGGGACACTGAAGCTTTCTTT. Translated, it gives CASRPRGDTEAFF.

The chain carries TRBV28 and TRBJ2-7, with D hard to call. This CDR3 has 14 residues. Germline V gives CDR1 MDHEN, CDR2 SYDVKM. Deletions cut 5 bases from V and 4 bases from J, with 15 bases between. The CDR3 DNA reads TGTGCCAGCAGTAACTCTGGGTTTGGTTACGAGCAGTACTTC. Encoded protein: CASSNSGFGYEQYF. Supplemented by reference TRBV28 and TRBJ2-7, the full variable domain reads DVKVTQSSRYLVKRTGEKVFLECVQDMDHENMFWYRQDPGLGLRLIYFSYDVKMKEKGDIPEGYSVSREKKERFSLILESASTNQTSMYLCASSNSGFGYEQYFGPGTRLTVT.

The chain combines TRBV29-1 with TRBJ2-3, with D perhaps TRBD1 (6 bases). Germline CDR1 is SQVTM and CDR2 is ANQGSEA. Deletions cut 5 bases from V and 4 bases from J, with 25 bases between. CDR3 length equals 17 residues. CDR3 in DNA: TGCAGCGTTACCGGGACACCTCCCCTAGGGTCAGCAGATACGCAGTATTTT. This encodes CSVTGTPPLGSADTQYF.

V is TRBV7-8 and J is TRBJ1-1, with D hard to call. Germline loops: CDR1 SGHVS, CDR2 FQNEAQ. There are 14 residues in the CDR3. V gave up 0 bases and J gave up 2 bases, with 7 bases separating them. DNA of the CDR3: TGTGCCAGCAGCTTAGCTGAGACAAACACTGAAGCTTTCTTT. It yields the protein CASSLAETNTEAFF.

This chain joins TRBV2 and TRBJ2-1; D perhaps matches TRBD2 (5 bases). Germline V gene sequence: CDR1 SNHLY, CDR2 FYNNEI. CDR3 size: 14 residues. V lost 6 bases to trimming and J lost 2 bases, with 11 bases between them. The CDR3 loop is CASSLRTAYNEQFF. The CDR3 DNA reads as TGTGCCAGCAGCCTTAGGACTGCCTACAATGAGCAGTTCTTC.

The V call is TRBV18, the J call TRBJ2-2, with D unclear. V was clipped by 2 bases and J by 3 bases, with 10 bases between them. This CDR3 is 15 amino acids long. Germline CDR1 KGHSH, CDR2 LQKENI. The CDR3 DNA reads as TGTGCCAGCTCACCAGGCCCCGATTACACCGGGGAGCTGTTTTTT. Translation: CASSPGPDYTGELFF.

This rearrangement joins TRBV15 to TRBJ2-7; 9 nucleotides agree with TRBD1. CDR1 is LNHNV, CDR2 YYDKDF, per germline (reference sequence). With V trimmed by 0 bases and J by 2 bases, 8 bases remained unmatched. This CDR3 spans 17 amino acids. The CDR3 spells CATSRDDPGQGTYEQYF. In DNA form, the CDR3 reads TGTGCCACCAGCAGAGATGACCCGGGACAGGGCACCTACGAGCAGTACTTC.

This chain uses TRBV5-1 with TRBJ2-7; TRBD1 matches at 10 bases. The germline gives CDR1 SGHRS, CDR2 YFSETQ. This CDR3 contains 16 residues. V was clipped by 4 bases and J by 1 base; unmatched bases: 8. CDR3 sequence (DNA): TGCGCCAGCAGCCGTCGACAGGGGGCGAAGTCCTACGAGCAGTACTTC. It yields the protein CASSRRQGAKSYEQYF.

The chain combines TRBV28 with TRBJ2-7; the D gene is possibly TRBD1 (5 bases). The CDR3 covers 12 residues. CDR1 is MDHEN, CDR2 SYDVKM, per germline. The V gene lost 10 bases and the J gene lost 2 bases, with 12 bases spanning the gap. CDR3 amino acids: CATADTTYEQYF. The CDR3 region has the DNA TGTGCCACCGCGGACACTACCTACGAGCAGTACTTC.

CDR3 in DNA: TGTGCCAGCAGAGTCCCCCGGACAGGCAGTTCCTACGAGCAGTACTTC. This sequence encodes CASRVPRTGSSYEQYF. This rearrangement joins TRBV28 to TRBJ2-7, with 7 positions matching TRBD1. The V and J ends lost 6 bases and 1 base, in that order; junction bases with no gene match: 12. CDR1 and CDR2 from the germline V gene are MDHEN and SYDVKM. This CDR3 is built from 16 residues.

The V and J genes are TRBV6-1 and TRBJ2-1; D is uncertain. Per the germline V gene, CDR1 is MNHNS and CDR2 is SASEGT. With 6 bases removed from V and 6 bases from J, the gap between germline ends came to 12 bases. This CDR3 has 13 residues. The CDR3 nucleotides read TGTGCCAGCAGATGGGGTAACAGCAATGAGCAGTTCTTC. It encodes CASRWGNSNEQFF.

Notes on this clone: Since a far larger clone is one base different, this is likely a read error. The rearrangement uses TRBV2 and TRBJ2-7; possibly TRBD1 for D (5 bases). The CDR3 is 13 residues long. The germline gives CDR1 SNHLY, CDR2 FYNNEI. Trimming left V 3 bases short and J 2 bases short, with 8 bases between. Here the CDR3 DNA reads TGTGCCAGCAGTGACAGGGCAACCTACGAGCAGTACTTC. It codes for CASSDRATYEQYF.

This chain joins TRBV15 and TRBJ1-2; 8 bases fit TRBD1. J lost 6 bases, V lost 0 bases, and 6 bases had no gene match. Germline V CDR1 and CDR2: LNHNV, YYDKDF (reference sequence). The length of the CDR3 is 15 residues. CDR3 loop: CATSRDLDRVDGYTF. The CDR3 nucleotides are TGTGCCACCAGCAGAGATCTGGACAGGGTAGATGGCTACACCTTC.